The rows below give T cell receptor beta chains drawn from one sample of a study of CD8 T cells in Susac syndrome. TCRdb processed the immunoSEQ multiplex PCR reads anew with MiXCR; each CDR3 protein has one entry. The table has fewer than 85,000 distinct CDR3 sequences, roughly 94% seen once. Material: CD8+ T cells from PBMCs. The receptors originated from a human donor with Susac syndrome. CDR3s include the opening cysteine and the closing phenylalanine or tryptophan. The order of the fields is D gene, clone size, J gene, V gene, CDR3 protein, CDR3 DNA. D genes are given only for firm matches. Clone size is not always given. Where it is, it says once, few, many or a class for expanded clones.

D gene: NA
clone size: NA
J gene: TRBJ2-4
V gene: TRBV13
CDR3 protein: CASSLGTGKNIQYF
CDR3 DNA: TGTGCCAGCAGCTTGGGAACCGGGAAAAACATTCAGTACTTC

D gene: NA
clone size: NA
J gene: TRBJ2-1
V gene: TRBV27
CDR3 protein: CASSSSLDNEQFF
CDR3 DNA: TGTGCCAGCAGTTCCTCACTAGACAATGAGCAGTTCTTC

D gene: TRBD2
clone size: NA
J gene: TRBJ2-1
V gene: TRBV5-1
CDR3 protein: CATRTSGIYNEQFF
CDR3 DNA: TGCGCCACCCGGACTAGCGGGATCTACAATGAGCAGTTCTTC

D gene: NA
clone size: NA
J gene: TRBJ2-2
V gene: TRBV20-1
CDR3 protein: CSAPTDTGELFF
CDR3 DNA: TGCAGTGCGCCGACGGACACCGGGGAGCTGTTTTTT

D gene: NA
clone size: NA
J gene: TRBJ2-1
V gene: TRBV19
CDR3 protein: CATSLADYNEQFF
CDR3 DNA: TGTGCCACCAGCTTAGCGGATTACAATGAGCAGTTCTTC

D gene: NA
clone size: NA
J gene: TRBJ2-3
V gene: TRBV7-8
CDR3 protein: CASSLGTSPFTDTQYF
CDR3 DNA: TGTGCCAGCAGCCTTGGGACCAGCCCTTTCACAGATACGCAGTATTTT

D gene: TRBD2
clone size: NA
J gene: TRBJ2-3
V gene: TRBV5-4
CDR3 protein: CASSLEAGELDTQYF
CDR3 DNA: TGTGCCAGCAGCTTGGAAGCGGGAGAATTAGATACGCAGTATTTT

D gene: NA
clone size: NA
J gene: TRBJ2-2
V gene: TRBV25-1
CDR3 protein: CASSDQPGTGELFF
CDR3 DNA: TGTGCCAGCAGTGATCAACCAGGAACCGGGGAGCTGTTTTTT

D gene: TRBD1
clone size: NA
J gene: TRBJ1-1
V gene: TRBV12-5
CDR3 protein: CASAAGGAEAFF
CDR3 DNA: TGTGCTAGTGCCGCAGGGGGGGCTGAAGCTTTCTTT

D gene: TRBD1
clone size: NA
J gene: TRBJ2-1
V gene: TRBV29-1
CDR3 protein: CSVEDQEFRDSYNEQFF
CDR3 DNA: TGCAGCGTTGAAGATCAAGAATTTCGGGACAGCTACAATGAGCAGTTCTTC

D gene: NA
clone size: NA
J gene: TRBJ2-5
V gene: TRBV6-5
CDR3 protein: CASSYGNQETQYF
CDR3 DNA: TGTGCCAGCAGTTACGGGAATCAAGAGACCCAGTACTTC

D gene: TRBD2
clone size: NA
J gene: TRBJ2-1
V gene: TRBV20-1
CDR3 protein: CSARDPPSGGDEQFF
CDR3 DNA: TGCAGTGCTAGAGATCCCCCTAGCGGGGGTGATGAGCAGTTCTTC

D gene: TRBD1
clone size: NA
J gene: TRBJ2-4
V gene: TRBV7-8
CDR3 protein: CASSLMTGGIQYF
CDR3 DNA: TGTGCCAGCAGCCTTATGACAGGGGGGATTCAGTACTTC

D gene: NA
clone size: NA
J gene: TRBJ2-3
V gene: TRBV28
CDR3 protein: CASSPVSDTQYF
CDR3 DNA: TGTGCCAGCAGCCCCGTGTCAGATACGCAGTATTTT

D gene: NA
clone size: NA
J gene: TRBJ2-1
V gene: TRBV20-1
CDR3 protein: CSALDANEQFF
CDR3 DNA: TGCAGTGCCCTCGACGCCAATGAGCAGTTCTTC

D gene: NA
clone size: once
J gene: TRBJ1-2
V gene: TRBV14
CDR3 protein: CASSQLMGAQNGYTF
CDR3 DNA: TGTGCCAGCAGCCAATTGATGGGGGCGCAGAATGGCTACACCTTC

D gene: TRBD1
clone size: NA
J gene: TRBJ2-7
V gene: TRBV6-5
CDR3 protein: CASTQGQPPYEQYF
CDR3 DNA: TGTGCCAGCACCCAGGGACAGCCTCCCTACGAGCAGTACTTC

D gene: TRBD2
clone size: NA
J gene: TRBJ2-3
V gene: TRBV4-3
CDR3 protein: CASSQDTSGRSDTQYF
CDR3 DNA: TGCGCCAGCAGCCAAGATACTAGCGGGAGATCAGATACGCAGTATTTT

D gene: TRBD1
clone size: NA
J gene: TRBJ2-2
V gene: TRBV6-4
CDR3 protein: CASSVTGADTGELFF
CDR3 DNA: TGTGCCAGCAGTGTAACAGGGGCCGACACCGGGGAGCTGTTTTTT

D gene: TRBD1
clone size: NA
J gene: TRBJ2-1
V gene: TRBV20-1
CDR3 protein: CSAPGQGLYNEQFF
CDR3 DNA: TGCAGTGCTCCGGGACAGGGGCTATACAATGAGCAGTTCTTC

D gene: NA
clone size: NA
J gene: TRBJ2-7
V gene: TRBV3-1
CDR3 protein: CASSRAGSVEQYF
CDR3 DNA: TGTGCCAGCAGCCGGGCGGGTTCCGTGGAGCAGTACTTC

D gene: NA
clone size: NA
J gene: TRBJ2-7
V gene: TRBV15
CDR3 protein: CATSQGRGYEQYF
CDR3 DNA: TGTGCCACCAGCCAGGGGCGCGGGTACGAGCAGTACTTC

D gene: NA
clone size: NA
J gene: TRBJ2-7
V gene: TRBV7-6
CDR3 protein: CASSLGVRLYEQYF
CDR3 DNA: TGTGCCAGCAGCTTAGGAGTAAGGTTGTACGAGCAGTACTTC

D gene: NA
clone size: NA
J gene: TRBJ2-1
V gene: TRBV5-1
CDR3 protein: CASSPDTLNEQFF
CDR3 DNA: TGCGCCAGCAGCCCGGACACACTCAATGAGCAGTTCTTC

D gene: TRBD2
clone size: NA
J gene: TRBJ2-1
V gene: TRBV7-8
CDR3 protein: CAIGGEGQYNEQFF
CDR3 DNA: TGTGCCATCGGGGGGGAGGGCCAGTACAATGAGCAGTTCTTC

D gene: NA
clone size: NA
J gene: TRBJ2-7
V gene: TRBV6-5
CDR3 protein: CASSSPSDPSYEQYF
CDR3 DNA: TGTGCCAGCAGTTCCCCTAGCGACCCCTCCTACGAGCAGTACTTC

D gene: NA
clone size: NA
J gene: TRBJ2-7
V gene: TRBV3-1
CDR3 protein: CASSLDRFPYEQYF
CDR3 DNA: TGTGCCAGCAGCCTAGACAGGTTTCCCTACGAGCAGTACTTC

D gene: TRBD1
clone size: NA
J gene: TRBJ2-7
V gene: TRBV29-1
CDR3 protein: CSVRTGSSYEQYF
CDR3 DNA: TGCAGCGTTCGGACAGGGAGCTCCTACGAGCAGTACTTC

D gene: TRBD1
clone size: NA
J gene: TRBJ2-1
V gene: TRBV15
CDR3 protein: CATSRAGQTNEQFF
CDR3 DNA: TGTGCCACCAGCAGAGCGGGACAGACCAATGAGCAGTTCTTC

D gene: TRBD1
clone size: NA
J gene: TRBJ1-5
V gene: TRBV4-3
CDR3 protein: CASSQEGQGNHQPQHF
CDR3 DNA: TGCGCCAGCAGCCAAGAAGGACAGGGGAATCATCAGCCCCAGCATTTT

D gene: NA
clone size: NA
J gene: TRBJ2-1
V gene: TRBV13
CDR3 protein: CASSPQGTGEHNEQFF
CDR3 DNA: TGTGCCAGCAGCCCCCAGGGGACGGGAGAGCACAATGAGCAGTTCTTC

D gene: NA
clone size: NA
J gene: TRBJ2-1
V gene: TRBV7-3
CDR3 protein: CASSLIESYYNEQFF
CDR3 DNA: TGTGCCAGCAGCTTAATAGAGTCCTACTACAATGAGCAGTTCTTC

D gene: NA
clone size: once
J gene: TRBJ2-1
V gene: TRBV4-1
CDR3 protein: CASSLAGDNEQFF
CDR3 DNA: TGCGCCAGCAGCCTCGCCGGGGACAATGAGCAGTTCTTC

D gene: NA
clone size: once
J gene: TRBJ2-5
V gene: TRBV6-5
CDR3 protein: CASSTGWGETQYF
CDR3 DNA: TGTGCCAGCAGTACCGGTTGGGGAGAGACCCAGTACTTC

D gene: NA
clone size: NA
J gene: TRBJ2-2
V gene: TRBV20-1
CDR3 protein: CSASSTSPGELFF
CDR3 DNA: TGCAGTGCTAGTTCGACTAGTCCCGGGGAGCTGTTTTTT

D gene: TRBD2
clone size: NA
J gene: TRBJ2-7
V gene: TRBV27
CDR3 protein: CASSPSSGSSYEQYF
CDR3 DNA: TGTGCCAGCAGTCCCTCTAGCGGGAGCTCCTACGAGCAGTACTTC